This T cell receptor beta chain came from a study of cytomegalovirus exposure and HLA in healthy donors. Study-level findings and limits: The tendency of first-cohort TCR clusters to co-occur in the 100 to 150 validation repertoires emerged from a later analysis.

The CDR3 loop spans 13 amino acids. V was cut by 0 bases and J by 8 bases, with 8 bases left in between. The V gene's germline CDR1 is MNHNS and CDR2 SASEGT. Generated by immunoSEQ multiplex PCR, the TCRdb table keeps only in-frame clones and is missing some. The table lists some 90,000 clones, about 88% of them singletons, with under 6.5% in the top ten. A 120-subject validation cohort, separate from the approximately 720-subject first cohort, supplied the donors. For this clone: Its antigen is unknown.

Sequenced material: PBMCs. This rearrangement joins TRBV6-1 to TRBJ2-1, with D tentatively TRBD1 (5 bases). The TCR was taken from a young man in good health and CMV-seropositive. This CDR3 is CASSEAGRDEQFF. The CDR3 DNA reads as TGTGCCAGCAGTGAAGCGGGCAGGGATGAGCAGTTCTTC.